This TCR beta chain appears in the sequencing data of a study of blood T cells in healthy people across ages. Regarding the study as a whole: Diversity estimated from one million T cells was considered an underestimate.

Each donor's blood draw was ten milliliters of peripheral blood. A sample-barcoded 5' primer and a J-beta primer mix were used in a second PCR of about 6 to 12 cycles. A 12-random-nucleotide template-switch adaptor tagged each cDNA molecule. TCRdb independently ran MiXCR on the 5' RACE reads; one entry per CDR3 protein. The data show about 1.1 million distinct CDR3 sequences, with 35% to 40% seen just once and 13% held by the top ten. Comment on this clonotype: Its target is not known.

What was sequenced was blood. The source is a man younger than 35 in good health.

CDR3 DNA: TGTGCCAGCATGGGGGGGGGGACCCAGTACTTC. This translates into CASMGGGTQYF. The chain links TRBV12-3 or TRBV12-4 to TRBJ2-5, with 7 positions matching TRBD2. The CDR3 runs to 11 residues. V was clipped by 7 bases and J by 7 bases; unmatched bases: 3.